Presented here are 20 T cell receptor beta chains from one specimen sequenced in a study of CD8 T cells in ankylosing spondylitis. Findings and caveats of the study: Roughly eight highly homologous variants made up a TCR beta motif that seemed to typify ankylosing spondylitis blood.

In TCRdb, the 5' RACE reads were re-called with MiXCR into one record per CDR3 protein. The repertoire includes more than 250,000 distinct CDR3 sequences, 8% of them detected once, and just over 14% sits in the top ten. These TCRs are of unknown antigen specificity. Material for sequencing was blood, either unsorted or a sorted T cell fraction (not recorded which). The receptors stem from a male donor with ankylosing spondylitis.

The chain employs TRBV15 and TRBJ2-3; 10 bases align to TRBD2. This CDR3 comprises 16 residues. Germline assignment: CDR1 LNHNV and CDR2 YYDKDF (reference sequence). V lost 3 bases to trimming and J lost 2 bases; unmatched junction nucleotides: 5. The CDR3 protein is CATSRGLATDTDTQYF. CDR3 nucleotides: TGTGCCACCAGCAGGGGACTAGCGACTGACACAGATACGCAGTATTTT. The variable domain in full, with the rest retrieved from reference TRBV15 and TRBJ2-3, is DAMVIQNPRYQVTQFGKPVTLSCSQTLNHNVMYWYQQKSSQAPKLLFHYYDKDFNNEADTPDNFQSRRPNTSFCFLDIRSPGLGDTAMYLCATSRGLATDTDTQYFGPGTRLTVL.

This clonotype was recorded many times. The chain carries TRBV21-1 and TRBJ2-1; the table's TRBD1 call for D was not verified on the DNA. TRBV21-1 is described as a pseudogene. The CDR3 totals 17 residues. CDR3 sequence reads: CASSPRDNTPGNNEQFF. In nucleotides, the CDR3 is TGTGCCAGCAGCCCCCGGGACAATACCCCGGGTAACAATGAGCAGTTCTTC.

CDR3 amino acids: CASSLVGGSGNTIYF. The CDR3 DNA reads TGTGCCAGCAGCTTAGTAGGGGGATCTGGAAACACCATATATTTT. The chain joins TRBV7-2 to TRBJ1-3; maybe TRBD1 (6 bases). V lost 1 base and J lost 1, with 8 bases in between. Germline lookup yields CDR1 SGHTA and CDR2 FQGNSA. This CDR3 comprises 15 residues. Using reference TRBV7-2 and TRBJ1-3 for the parts outside the CDR3, the full variable domain is GAGVSQSPSNKVTEKGKDVELRCDPISGHTALYWYRQSLGQGLEFLIYFQGNSAPDKSGLPSDRFSAERTGGSVSTLTIQRTQQEDSAVYLCASSLVGGSGNTIYFGEGSWLTVV.

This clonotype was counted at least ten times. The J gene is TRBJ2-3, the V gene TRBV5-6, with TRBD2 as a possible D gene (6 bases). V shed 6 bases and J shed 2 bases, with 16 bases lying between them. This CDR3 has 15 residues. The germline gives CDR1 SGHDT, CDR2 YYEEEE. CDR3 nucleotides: TGTGCCAGCACCCCCGGGGCGGGATCCACAGATACGCAGTATTTT. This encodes CASTPGAGSTDTQYF.

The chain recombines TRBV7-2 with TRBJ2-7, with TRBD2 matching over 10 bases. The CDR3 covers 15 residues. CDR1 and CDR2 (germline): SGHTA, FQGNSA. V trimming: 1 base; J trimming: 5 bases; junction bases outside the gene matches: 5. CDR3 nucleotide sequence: TGTGCCAGCAGCTTAGTATCTAGCGGGAGCCACGAGCAGTACTTC. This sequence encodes CASSLVSSGSHEQYF.

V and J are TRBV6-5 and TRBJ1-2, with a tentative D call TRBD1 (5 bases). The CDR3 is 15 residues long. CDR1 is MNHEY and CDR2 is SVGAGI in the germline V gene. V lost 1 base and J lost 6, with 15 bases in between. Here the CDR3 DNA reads TGTGCCAGCAGTTACTACGGGGACCTACAAAATGGCTACACCTTC. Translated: CASSYYGDLQNGYTF.

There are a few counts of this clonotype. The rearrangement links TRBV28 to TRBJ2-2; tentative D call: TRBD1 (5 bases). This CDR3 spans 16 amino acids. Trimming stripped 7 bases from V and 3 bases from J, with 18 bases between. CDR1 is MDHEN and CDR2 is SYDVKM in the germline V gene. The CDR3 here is CASTEPQGSDTGELFF. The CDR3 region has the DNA TGTGCCAGCACCGAACCCCAGGGATCGGACACCGGGGAGCTGTTTTTT.

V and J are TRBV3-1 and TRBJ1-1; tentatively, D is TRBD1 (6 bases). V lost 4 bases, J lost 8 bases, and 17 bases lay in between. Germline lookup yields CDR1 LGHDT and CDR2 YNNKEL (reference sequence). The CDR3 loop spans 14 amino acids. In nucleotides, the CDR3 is TGTGCCAGCAGCCCGCGGGACACGGCAATCGAAGCTTTCTTT. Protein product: CASSPRDTAIEAFF.

CDR3 in amino acids: CASSFATYYEQYF. For the CDR3, the DNA is TGTGCCAGCAGTTTCGCGACATACTACGAGCAGTACTTC. The rearrangement joins TRBV12-3 or TRBV12-4 to TRBJ2-7; no clear D. The CDR3 sequence is 13 residues long. Trimming removed 3 bases at V and 3 bases at J, with 9 bases between.

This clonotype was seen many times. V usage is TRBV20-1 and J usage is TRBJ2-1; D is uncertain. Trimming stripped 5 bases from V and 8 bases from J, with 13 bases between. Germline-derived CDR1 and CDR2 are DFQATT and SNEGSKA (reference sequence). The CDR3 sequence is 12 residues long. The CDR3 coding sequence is TGCAGTGCTCACAAGGACGCTGATGAGCAGTTCTTC. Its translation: CSAHKDADEQFF.

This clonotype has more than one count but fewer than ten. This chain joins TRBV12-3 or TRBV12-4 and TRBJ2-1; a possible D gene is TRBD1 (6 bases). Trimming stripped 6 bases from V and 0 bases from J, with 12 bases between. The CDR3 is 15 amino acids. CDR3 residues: CASRQTGDSYNEQFF. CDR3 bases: TGTGCCAGCAGACAGACAGGCGACTCCTACAATGAGCAGTTCTTC.

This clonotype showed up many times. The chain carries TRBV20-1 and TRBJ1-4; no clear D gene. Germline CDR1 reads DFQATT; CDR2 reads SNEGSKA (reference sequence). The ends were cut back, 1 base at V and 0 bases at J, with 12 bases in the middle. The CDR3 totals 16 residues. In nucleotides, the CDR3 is TGCAGTGCTAGAGCCCTAGCTCAGTCAACTAATGAAAAACTGTTTTTT. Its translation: CSARALAQSTNEKLFF.

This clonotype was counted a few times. Here the CDR3 DNA reads TGTGCCAGCAGTTTATCGTCGAACTCGTACAATGAGCAGTTCTTC. Translated, it gives CASSLSSNSYNEQFF. The chain couples TRBV27 to TRBJ2-1, with D uncertain. This CDR3 region has 15 residues. Trimming pared 0 bases from V and 4 bases from J, leaving 10 bases between. Germline assignment: CDR1 MNHEY and CDR2 SMNVEV (reference sequence).

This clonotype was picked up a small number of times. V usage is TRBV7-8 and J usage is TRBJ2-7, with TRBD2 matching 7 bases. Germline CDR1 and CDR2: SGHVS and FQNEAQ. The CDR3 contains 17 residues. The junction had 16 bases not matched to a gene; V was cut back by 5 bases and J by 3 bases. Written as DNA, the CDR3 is TGTGCCAGCAGCCTCCTCCCGGGGTCTAGCGGAAGCTACGAGCAGTACTTC. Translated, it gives CASSLLPGSSGSYEQYF.

The DNA of the CDR3 is TGTGCCAGCAGCTTGTACAGGAACTCTGGGGCCAACGTCCTGACTTTC. Its protein product is CASSLYRNSGANVLTF. The rearrangement links TRBV7-8 to TRBJ2-6; a weak D match, TRBD1 (5 bases). Per the germline V gene, CDR1 is SGHVS and CDR2 is FQNEAQ. CDR3 length equals 16 residues. Trimming removed 3 bases at V and 0 bases at J, with 9 bases between. The full variable domain, rest sourced from reference TRBV7-8 and TRBJ2-6, is GAGVSQSPRYKVAKRGQDVALRCDPISGHVSLFWYQQALGQGPEFLTYFQNEAQLDKSGLPSDRFFAERPEGSVSTLKIQRTQQEDSAVYLCASSLYRNSGANVLTFGAGSRLTVL.

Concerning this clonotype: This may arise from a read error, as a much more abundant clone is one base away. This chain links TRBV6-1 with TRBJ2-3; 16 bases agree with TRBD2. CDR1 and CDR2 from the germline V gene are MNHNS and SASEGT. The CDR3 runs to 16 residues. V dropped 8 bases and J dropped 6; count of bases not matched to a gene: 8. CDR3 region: CASFRGLAGGDDTQYF. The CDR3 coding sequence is TGTGCCAGCTTCAGGGGACTAGCGGGAGGGGATGATACGCAGTATTTT.

In DNA form, the CDR3 reads TGTGCCAGCAGCCAAGTACGCGGGCGCGAGCTGTTTTTT. Translation: CASSQVRGRELFF. The chain couples TRBV3-1 to TRBJ2-2, with a possible D match to TRBD2 (5 bases). From germline, CDR1 is LGHDT and CDR2 YNNKEL (reference sequence). The CDR3 has 13 amino acids. The V gene lost 1 base and the J gene lost 11 bases, with 11 bases spanning the gap.

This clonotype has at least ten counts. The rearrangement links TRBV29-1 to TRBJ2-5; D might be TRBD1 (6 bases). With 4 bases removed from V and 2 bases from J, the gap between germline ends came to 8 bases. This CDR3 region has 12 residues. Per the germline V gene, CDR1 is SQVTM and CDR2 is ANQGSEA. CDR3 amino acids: CSVGTAQETQYF. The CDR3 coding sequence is TGCAGCGTTGGGACAGCGCAAGAGACCCAGTACTTC.

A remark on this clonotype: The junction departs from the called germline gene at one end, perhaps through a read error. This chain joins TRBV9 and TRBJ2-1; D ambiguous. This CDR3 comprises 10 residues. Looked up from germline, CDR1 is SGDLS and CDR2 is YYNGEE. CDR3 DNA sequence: TGTGCCAGCAGCGGTCTCACACCGATCTTC. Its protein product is CASSGLTPIF.

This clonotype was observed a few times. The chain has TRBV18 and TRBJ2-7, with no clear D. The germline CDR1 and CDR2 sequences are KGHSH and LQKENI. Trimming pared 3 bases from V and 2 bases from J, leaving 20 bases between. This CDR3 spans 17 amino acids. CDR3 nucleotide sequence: TGTGCCAGCTCACCGGTTCGGCCCCGCTATGCAGCCTACGAGCAGTACTTC. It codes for CASSPVRPRYAAYEQYF.